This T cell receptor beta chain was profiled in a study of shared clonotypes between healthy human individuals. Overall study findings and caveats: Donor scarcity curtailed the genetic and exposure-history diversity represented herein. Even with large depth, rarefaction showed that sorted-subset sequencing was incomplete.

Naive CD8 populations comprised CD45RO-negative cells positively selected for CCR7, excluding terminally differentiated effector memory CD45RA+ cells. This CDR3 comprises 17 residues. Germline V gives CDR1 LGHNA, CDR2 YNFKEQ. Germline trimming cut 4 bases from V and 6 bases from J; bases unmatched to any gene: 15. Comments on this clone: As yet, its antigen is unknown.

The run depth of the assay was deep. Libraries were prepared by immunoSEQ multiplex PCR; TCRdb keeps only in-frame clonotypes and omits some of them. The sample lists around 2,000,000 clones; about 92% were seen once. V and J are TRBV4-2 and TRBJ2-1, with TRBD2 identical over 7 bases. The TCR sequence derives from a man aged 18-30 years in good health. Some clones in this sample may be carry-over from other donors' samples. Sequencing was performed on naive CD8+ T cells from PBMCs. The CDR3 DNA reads TGTGCCAGCAGCCTGACGGAAGCGTTTGGGGAGGGCAATGAGCAGTTCTTC. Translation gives CASSLTEAFGEGNEQFF.